Included here is one T cell receptor beta chain sequence, with context. The data are from a study of T cell changes during pregnancy in multiple sclerosis. TCRdb's copy holds only in-frame clones and misses some; the assay was immunoSEQ multiplex PCR. The table has around 30,000 clones, roughly nine tenths seen once. V was trimmed by 5 bases and J by 3 bases, leaving 7 bases between them. Per the germline V gene, CDR1 is SQVTM and CDR2 is ANQGSEA. The CDR3 runs 11 residues. The source is a female donor with multiple sclerosis, enrolled in a pregnancy study. The chain employs TRBV29-1 and TRBJ1-1; D unresolved. The sequencing here drew on CD8+ T cells from peripheral blood mononuclear cells, taken before pregnancy. This CDR3 reads CSVRRDTEAFF. The CDR3 bases are TGCAGCGTTCGGAGGGACACTGAAGCTTTCTTT.